This T cell receptor beta chain was obtained from a study of shared clonotypes between healthy human individuals. The study separated CD4+ cells into CD45RA+ naive and CD45RA-negative memory subsets. The CDR3 has 14 amino acids. V shed 3 bases and J 5 bases; nucleotides not matched to a gene: 7. Per the germline V gene, CDR1 is SGHNT and CDR2 is YYREEE (reference sequence). Every subset's genomic DNA went evenly onto several immunoSEQ plates. Clones were sequenced by immunoSEQ multiplex PCR, and TCRdb holds only the in-frame ones, with some missing. The sample holds over a million clones, around 97% seen once. Study-level results: A handful of donors showed sharing of roughly 5% of naive CD4 clonotypes.

Concerning this clone itself: Its antigen is currently unknown.

The J gene is TRBJ1-2, the V gene TRBV5-4; 7 positions match TRBD1. Sequences were obtained from naive CD4+ T cells sorted from blood. Subset defined: CD45RA+ positively selected. The TCR was taken from a young man in good health. The CDR3 region is CASSSDRAVYGYTF. DNA for the CDR3: TGTGCCAGCAGCTCAGACAGGGCCGTTTATGGCTACACCTTC. The full variable domain, with the rest looked up from reference TRBV5-4 and TRBJ1-2, is ETGVTQSPTHLIKTRGQQVTLRCSSQSGHNTVSWYQQALGQGPQFIFQYYREEENGRGNFPPRFSGLQFPNYSSELNVNALELDDSALYLCASSSDRAVYGYTFGSGTRLTVV.